The next 20 T cell receptor beta chains were all read from a single sample in a study of blood T cell repertoires in COVID-19. Assay used: immunoSEQ multiplex PCR; TCRdb lists only in-frame clones, some missing. The profile covers some 270,000 clones, with 85% to 90% appearing a single time and 1.9% taken by the ten largest. The sequenced material came from PBMCs or T cells enriched from blood (not recorded which). The receptors here all came from a woman aged 55-75 years who had recovered from COVID-19.

The chain combines TRBV7-2 with TRBJ1-3; D is possibly TRBD1 (5 bases). Per the germline V gene, CDR1 is SGHTA and CDR2 is FQGNSA. This CDR3 spans 15 amino acids. Trimming left V 4 bases short and J 0 bases short, with 10 bases between. CDR3 in DNA: TGTGCCAGCAGCTCCTCCGGGGGCTCTGGAAACACCATATATTTT. Translated, it gives CASSSSGGSGNTIYF.

The chain uses TRBV28 and TRBJ1-3; TRBD1 is a possible D gene (5 bases). Germline V gene sequence: CDR1 MDHEN, CDR2 SYDVKM. Deletions cut 5 bases from V and 2 bases from J, with 10 bases between. This CDR3 has 14 residues. The CDR3 here is CASSTTATGNTIYF. CDR3 DNA: TGTGCCAGCAGTACGACAGCTACTGGAAACACCATATATTTT.

The chain recombines TRBV6-1 with TRBJ2-1; 8 bases fit TRBD2. V lost 1 base and J lost 14; bases outside the gene matches: 7. Germline CDR1 reads MNHNS; CDR2 reads SASEGT. The CDR3 extends over 13 amino acids. CDR3 coding DNA: TGTGCCAGCAGTGAAGGTTTTGTGCGGGGGGAGTTCTTC. This encodes CASSEGFVRGEFF.

The chain uses TRBV5-1 and TRBJ1-2; a possible D gene is TRBD1 (5 bases). With 0 bases removed from V and 2 bases from J, the gap between germline ends came to 8 bases. The CDR3 sequence is 14 residues long. From germline, CDR1 is SGHRS and CDR2 YFSETQ. DNA for the CDR3: TGCGCCAGCAGCTTGGCCCCAGGGAACTATGGCTACACCTTC. Translating gives CASSLAPGNYGYTF.

This chain joins TRBV3-1 (or the pseudogene TRBV3-2) and TRBJ2-2; D unresolved. The germline gives CDR1 LGHDT, CDR2 YNNKEL (reference sequence). This CDR3 contains 14 residues. V lost 0 bases and J 5 bases, leaving 7 bases between the germline ends. CDR3 region: CASSQDIRTGELFF. DNA of the CDR3: TGTGCCAGCAGCCAAGACATCCGGACCGGGGAGCTGTTTTTT.

This chain's CDR3 is CASSVGGSSYEQYF. Written as DNA, the CDR3 is TGTGCCAGCAGCGTAGGCGGTAGCTCCTACGAGCAGTACTTC. The gene calls are TRBV9 and TRBJ2-7; the D is unclear. V shed 0 bases and J shed 0 bases, with 7 bases lying between them. The CDR3 loop spans 14 amino acids. Germline values: CDR1 SGDLS, CDR2 YYNGEE.

A remark on this clone: Distinct nucleotide sequences in the sample also encode this CDR3. The rearrangement links TRBV7-3 to TRBJ1-1, with a weak D call TRBD1 (5 bases). The CDR3 length is 13 residues. Trimming pared 5 bases from V and 1 base from J, leaving 8 bases between. CDR1 and CDR2 from the germline V gene are SGHTA and FQGTGA. Here the CDR3 reads CASSPGQNTEAFF. The CDR3 nucleotides read TGTGCCAGCAGCCCCGGACAGAACACTGAAGCTTTCTTT.

The chain links TRBV15 to TRBJ1-5; TRBD1 aligns across 8 bases. The V gene end was trimmed by 8 bases and the J gene end by 1 base; junction bases not matched to a gene: 7. CDR1 is LNHNV, CDR2 YYDKDF, per germline (reference sequence). This CDR3 is built from 15 residues. Here the CDR3 reads CATGQGSISNQPQHF. As DNA, the CDR3 is TGTGCCACCGGACAGGGTTCTATAAGCAATCAGCCCCAGCATTTT.

The CDR3 loop reads CASSLQGDQPQHF. Here the CDR3 DNA reads TGTGCCAGCAGCTTGCAGGGGGATCAGCCCCAGCATTTT. V gene TRBV5-5 combines with J gene TRBJ1-5, with 7 bases identical to TRBD1. Trimming at V came to 1 base and at J to 5 bases, leaving 0 bases not matched to a gene. Germline V CDR1 and CDR2: SGHKS, YYEKEE (reference sequence). The CDR3 extends over 13 amino acids.

In this sample, this clone turned up once. Other DNA sequences from this sample encode an identical CDR3 as well. V and J are TRBV28 and TRBJ1-5, with 7 bases aligning to TRBD1. Germline V gene data show CDR1 as MDHEN and CDR2 as SYDVKM. The CDR3 totals 14 residues. Germline trimming cut 3 bases from V and 5 bases from J; bases unmatched to any gene: 4. CDR3 in DNA: TGTGCCAGCAGTTTCCCGGACAGGTATCAGCCCCAGCATTTT. It codes for CASSFPDRYQPQHF.

V usage is TRBV7-9 and J usage is TRBJ2-1; TRBD1 is a possible D gene (5 bases). The CDR3 runs to 11 residues. Trimming pared 3 bases from V and 9 bases from J, leaving 6 bases between. Per the germline V gene, CDR1 is SEHNR and CDR2 is FQNEAQ (reference sequence). The CDR3 here is CASSFQGEQFF. The DNA for the CDR3 is TGTGCCAGCAGCTTCCAGGGTGAGCAGTTCTTC.

In its sample, this clone was seen once. V and J are TRBV14 and TRBJ1-3, with D possibly being TRBD1 (6 bases). Trimming took 9 bases from V and 6 from J, leaving 21 bases between them. This CDR3 contains 15 residues. Germline V lookup: CDR1 SGHDN, CDR2 FVKESK. CDR3 loop: CASYWKGQHKNTIYF. The CDR3 DNA follows: TGTGCCAGTTACTGGAAAGGACAGCACAAAAACACCATATATTTT.

Concerning this clone: Other DNA variants within this sample encode the same CDR3. V is TRBV3-1 (or the pseudogene TRBV3-2) and J is TRBJ1-2; tentatively, D is TRBD1 (6 bases). Germline V gives CDR1 LGHDT, CDR2 YNNKEL (reference sequence). Trimming cost V 4 bases and J 2 bases, with 8 bases left between them. The CDR3 is made up of 13 amino acids. The CDR3 region has the DNA TGTGCCAGCAGCCTAGGACAGAACTATGGCTACACCTTC. Translating gives CASSLGQNYGYTF.

This rearrangement joins TRBV7-3 to TRBJ2-1; possible D gene TRBD1, 6 bases. Trimming removed 4 bases from V and 0 bases from J, with 10 bases in between. Germline CDR1 and CDR2: SGHTA and FQGTGA. The CDR3 sequence is 15 residues long. The CDR3 is CASSSGTPSYNEQFF. The CDR3 DNA follows: TGTGCCAGCAGCTCCGGGACACCCTCCTACAATGAGCAGTTCTTC.

The CDR3: CASSLAASRVGNTIYF. The CDR3 region has the DNA TGCGCCAGCAGCTTGGCTGCTTCCCGGGTAGGAAACACCATATATTTT. The V and J genes are TRBV5-1 and TRBJ1-3; D is ambiguous. Per germline, CDR1 SGHRS and CDR2 YFSETQ. V was clipped by 0 bases and J by 4 bases, with 14 bases between them. This CDR3 region has 16 residues.

The genes are TRBV19 and TRBJ1-3; D is undetermined. The CDR3 sequence is 14 residues long. The germline V gene has CDR1 LNHDA and CDR2 SQIVND (reference sequence). V shed 4 bases and J shed 0 bases, with 7 bases lying between them. The DNA of the CDR3 is TGTGCCAGTAGTACAACAGTCTCTGGAAACACCATATATTTT. Protein product: CASSTTVSGNTIYF. Drawing the rest from reference TRBV19 and TRBJ1-3, the complete variable domain is DGGITQSPKYLFRKEGQNVTLSCEQNLNHDAMYWYRQDPGQGLRLIYYSQIVNDFQKGDIAEGYSVSREKKESFPLTVTSAQKNPTAFYLCASSTTVSGNTIYFGEGSWLTVV.

The CDR3 spells CASSFSRGPPETQYF. The CDR3 bases are TGTGCCAGCAGTTTTAGTCGGGGTCCCCCAGAGACCCAGTACTTC. The chain has TRBV27 and TRBJ2-5; D might be TRBD2 (5 bases). V lost 3 bases, J lost 4 bases, and 15 bases lay in between. The CDR3 runs 15 residues. Per germline, CDR1 MNHEY and CDR2 SMNVEV (reference sequence).

The chain links TRBV20-1 to TRBJ2-3; a weak D match, TRBD1 (6 bases). Germline V gene sequence: CDR1 DFQATT, CDR2 SNEGSKA (reference sequence). Trimming left V 3 bases short and J 2 bases short, with 24 bases between. CDR3 length equals 18 residues. DNA for the CDR3: TGCAGTGCTAGTAGGGATCACGCAGGGGTATTGTACACAGATACGCAGTATTTT. The encoded protein is CSASRDHAGVLYTDTQYF.

The genes are TRBV10-3 and TRBJ2-3, with 10 bases fitting TRBD2. V was pared by 6 bases and J by 1 base, with 1 base of the junction left unmatched. Germline V gene data show CDR1 as ENHRY and CDR2 as SYGVKD. CDR3 length: 14 amino acids. The CDR3 region has the DNA TGTGCCATCAGGGGGACTAGCGGCACAGATACGCAGTATTTT. Protein product: CAIRGTSGTDTQYF.

This sequence joins TRBV4-1 and TRBJ1-5, with 9 bases aligning to TRBD1. V gave up 3 bases and J gave up 8 bases; unmatched junction bases: 8. The CDR3 extends over 15 amino acids. The germline CDR1 and CDR2 sequences are MGHRA and YSYEKL. The CDR3 region has the DNA TGCGCCAGCAGCCACGGACCGGACAGGGGAGAGCCCCAGCATTTT. Residues: CASSHGPDRGEPQHF.